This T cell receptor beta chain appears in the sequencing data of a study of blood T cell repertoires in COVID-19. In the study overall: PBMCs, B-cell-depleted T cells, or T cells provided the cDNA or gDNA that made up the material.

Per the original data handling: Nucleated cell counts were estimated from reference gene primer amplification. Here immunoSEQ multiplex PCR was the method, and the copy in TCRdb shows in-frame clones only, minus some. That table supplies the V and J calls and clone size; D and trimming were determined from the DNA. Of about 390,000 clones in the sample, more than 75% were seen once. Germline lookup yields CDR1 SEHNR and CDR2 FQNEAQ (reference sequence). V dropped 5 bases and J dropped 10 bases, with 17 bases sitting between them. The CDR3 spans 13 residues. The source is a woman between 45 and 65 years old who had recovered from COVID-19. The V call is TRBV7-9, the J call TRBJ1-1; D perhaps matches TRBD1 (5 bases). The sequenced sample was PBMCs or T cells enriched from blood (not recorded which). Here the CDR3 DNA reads TGTGCCAGCAGCCTGGGGGGGTCGGCGGTAGCTTTCTTT. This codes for CASSLGGSAVAFF.